The 18 T cell receptor beta chains below all came from one sample that was sequenced in a study of shared clonotypes between healthy human individuals. Clones were read by immunoSEQ multiplex PCR, and TCRdb kept only the in-frame ones, dropping some. The sample lists over a million clones; 70% to 80% were seen once. Sequencing input: memory CD4+ T cells sorted from blood. The subset denotes: CD45RA-negative fraction. All receptors come from a man aged 18 to 29 in good health.

V gene TRBV29-1 combines with J gene TRBJ2-5; D remains ambiguous. The V end was cut by 4 bases, the J end by 4 bases, with 16 bases between. Germline values: CDR1 SQVTM, CDR2 ANQGSEA. CDR3 size: 14 residues. CDR3 protein: CSVALLASGETQYF. For the CDR3, the DNA is TGCAGCGTTGCTCTCTTGGCATCCGGAGAGACCCAGTACTTC.

This chain links TRBV7-2 with TRBJ2-7; TRBD1 is a possible D gene (6 bases). Germline CDR1 is SGHTA and CDR2 is FQGNSA. Deletions cut 4 bases from V and 4 bases from J, with 14 bases between. This CDR3 has 14 amino acids. CDR3 amino acids: CASSSGTRGYEQYF. The CDR3 region has the DNA TGTGCCAGCAGCTCAGGGACAAGAGGGTACGAGCAGTACTTC.

This clone was found once. This chain connects TRBV2 to TRBJ1-5; TRBD1 is a possible D gene (6 bases). The CDR3 is made up of 14 amino acids. V lost 6 bases and J 6 bases, leaving 15 bases between the germline ends. Germline V CDR1 and CDR2: SNHLY, FYNNEI. The CDR3 nucleotides read TGTGCCAGCAGAGTGGGGGCAGAAGGTCAGCCCCAGCATTTT. Translated, it gives CASRVGAEGQPQHF.

The sample holds a few counts of this clone. The genes are TRBV6-1 and TRBJ2-7; TRBD1 might be the D (6 bases). This CDR3 comprises 15 residues. CDR1 and CDR2 from the germline V gene are MNHNS and SASEGT. The ends were cut back, 0 bases at V and 1 base at J, with 10 bases in the middle. The CDR3 sequence is CASSEAATGSYEQYF. The CDR3 nucleotides are TGTGCCAGCAGTGAAGCGGCCACAGGGTCCTACGAGCAGTACTTC.

V is TRBV7-8 and J is TRBJ1-2; no clear D gene. This CDR3 is built from 13 residues. The germline gives CDR1 SGHVS, CDR2 FQNEAQ. V lost 4 bases, J lost 2 bases, and 8 bases lay in between. CDR3 DNA: TGTGCCAGCAGCTCGCAAATAAACTATGGCTACACCTTC. Translation gives CASSSQINYGYTF.

The chain recombines TRBV9 with TRBJ2-2; 9 nucleotides agree with TRBD2. The ends lost 3 bases at V and 6 bases at J; junction bases unmatched: 6. In germline, CDR1 is SGDLS, CDR2 YYNGEE. The CDR3 spans 15 residues. This CDR3 is CASSAPGTSPGELFF. Written as DNA, the CDR3 is TGTGCCAGCAGCGCCCCCGGGACTAGCCCCGGGGAGCTGTTTTTT. Supplemented by reference TRBV9 and TRBJ2-2, the full variable domain reads DSGVTQTPKHLITATGQRVTLRCSPRSGDLSVYWYQQSLDQGLQFLIQYYNGEERAKGNILERFSAQQFPDLHSELNLSSLELGDSALYFCASSAPGTSPGELFFGEGSRLTVL.

V gene TRBV11-2 combines with J gene TRBJ1-2; D is unresolved. The CDR3 sequence is 18 residues long. Between the trimmed V and J ends, which lost 2 bases and 2 bases, there was a span of 21 bases. Germline V gene sequence: CDR1 SGHAT, CDR2 FQNNGV. The CDR3 DNA is TGTGCCAGCAGCTTACTTAGTCAAATTCTAAACGGGAACTATGGCTACACCTTC. Translation gives CASSLLSQILNGNYGYTF.

Turning to this clone: This sample also contains other DNA sequences that code for the same CDR3. The V gene is TRBV5-1, the J gene TRBJ2-5; 8 nucleotides agree with TRBD2. This CDR3 region has 15 residues. The germline gives CDR1 SGHRS, CDR2 YFSETQ. After removal of 0 bases from V and 5 bases from J, the junction contained 6 bases not matched to a gene. The CDR3 region has the DNA TGCGCCAGCAGCTTGGTAGCGGGGAGTGGGGAGACCCAGTACTTC. Protein: CASSLVAGSGETQYF. Full variable domain (remainder filled in from reference TRBV5-1 and TRBJ2-5): KAGVTQTPRYLIKTRGQQVTLSCSPISGHRSVSWYQQTPGQGLQFLFEYFSETQRNKGNFPGRFSGRQFSNSRSEMNVSTLELGDSALYLCASSLVAGSGETQYFGPGTRLLVL.

The CDR3 sequence is CASSGPYEQYF. The CDR3 coding sequence is TGTGCCAGCAGTGGACCCTACGAGCAGTACTTC. The chain combines TRBV2 with TRBJ2-7; D not resolved. V lost 4 bases, J lost 2 bases, and 3 bases lay in between. The CDR3 is made up of 11 amino acids. Looked up from germline, CDR1 is SNHLY and CDR2 is FYNNEI.

The gene calls are TRBV11-2 and TRBJ2-5, with D perhaps matching TRBD1 or TRBD2 (6 bases each). Germline loops: CDR1 SGHAT, CDR2 FQNNGV. The CDR3 runs 15 residues. V lost 5 bases to trimming and J lost 2 bases, with 15 bases between them. This chain's CDR3 is CASSPLPGAQETQYF. The CDR3 nucleotides read TGTGCCAGCAGCCCCCTCCCGGGGGCACAAGAGACCCAGTACTTC.

The rearrangement joins TRBV30 to TRBJ2-3; D unresolved. V lost 0 bases and J 6 bases, leaving 16 bases between the germline ends. The CDR3 contains 15 residues. Germline assignment: CDR1 GTSNPN and CDR2 SVGIG (reference sequence). The CDR3 region is CAWSVKDRFLDTQYF. The CDR3, as DNA: TGTGCCTGGAGTGTTAAGGACCGGTTCTTGGATACGCAGTATTTT.

The J gene is TRBJ2-7, the V gene TRBV5-1; TRBD2 aligns across 13 bases. The CDR3 runs 17 residues. Germline V gene sequence: CDR1 SGHRS, CDR2 YFSETQ. Losses at the gene ends were 2 bases for V and 2 bases for J; bases not matched to a gene: 7. CDR3 protein: CASSFRTSGGRAYEQYF. DNA for the CDR3: TGCGCCAGCAGCTTCAGGACTAGCGGGGGAAGGGCCTACGAGCAGTACTTC. The full variable domain, in which reference TRBV5-1 and TRBJ2-7 provide the parts outside the CDR3, is KAGVTQTPRYLIKTRGQQVTLSCSPISGHRSVSWYQQTPGQGLQFLFEYFSETQRNKGNFPGRFSGRQFSNSRSEMNVSTLELGDSALYLCASSFRTSGGRAYEQYFGPGTRLTVT.

This chain joins TRBV6-6 and TRBJ2-7, with D tentatively TRBD2 (7 bases). CDR1 is MNHNY, CDR2 SVGAGI, per germline (reference sequence). V gave up 0 bases and J gave up 3 bases, with 15 bases separating them. CDR3 length: 16 residues. The CDR3 sequence is CASSYSGGGASYEQYF. In nucleotides, the CDR3 is TGTGCCAGCAGTTACTCGGGGGGGGGCGCTAGCTACGAGCAGTACTTC.

The rearrangement joins TRBV7-2 to TRBJ2-7, with D unclear. Germline CDR1 reads SGHTA; CDR2 reads FQGNSA. V lost 5 bases, J lost 4 bases, and 9 bases lay in between. There are 12 residues in the CDR3. For the CDR3, the DNA is TGTGCCAGCAGCCCCAAACGGTACGAGCAGTACTTC. This codes for CASSPKRYEQYF. Looking up the rest from reference TRBV7-2 and TRBJ2-7 gives the full variable domain: GAGVSQSPSNKVTEKGKDVELRCDPISGHTALYWYRQSLGQGLEFLIYFQGNSAPDKSGLPSDRFSAERTGGSVSTLTIQRTQQEDSAVYLCASSPKRYEQYFGPGTRLTVT.

In nucleotides, the CDR3 is TGTGCCAGTAGTATAGTTGGCGCAGAGTCATCACCCCTCCACTTT. Protein sequence: CASSIVGAESSPLHF. The chain has TRBV19 and TRBJ1-6; D is undetermined. CDR1 and CDR2 from the germline V gene are LNHDA and SQIVND (reference sequence). Trimming left V 1 base short and J 10 bases short, with 14 bases between. The CDR3 extends over 15 amino acids.

The chain has TRBV5-4 and TRBJ1-1; D possibly corresponds to TRBD1 (6 bases). The CDR3 consists of 15 residues. The V gene lost 0 bases and the J gene lost 1 base, with 10 bases spanning the gap. CDR1 is SGHNT, CDR2 YYREEE, per germline (reference sequence). CDR3 nucleotide sequence: TGTGCCAGCAGCTTGGAGGGGACAAGGAACACTGAAGCTTTCTTT. It translates to CASSLEGTRNTEAFF.

The count of this clone is one. This sample also contains other DNA sequences that code for the same CDR3. The chain employs TRBV6-1 and TRBJ1-5; D is ambiguous. The V end was cut by 9 bases, the J end by 7 bases, with 16 bases between. The germline gives CDR1 MNHNS, CDR2 SASEGT. CDR3 length: 13 residues. CDR3 in DNA: TGTGCCAGTTCTACCGCCCAAGGCCAGCCCCAGCATTTT. It codes for CASSTAQGQPQHF.

The chain employs TRBV19 and TRBJ2-7; maybe TRBD2 (5 bases). There are 16 residues in the CDR3. With 5 bases removed from V and 7 bases from J, the gap between germline ends came to 24 bases. Germline loops: CDR1 LNHDA, CDR2 SQIVND (reference sequence). Here the CDR3 reads CASSFAEVGLLGEQYF. The CDR3 DNA reads TGTGCCAGTAGTTTCGCCGAGGTAGGACTGCTCGGTGAGCAGTACTTC.